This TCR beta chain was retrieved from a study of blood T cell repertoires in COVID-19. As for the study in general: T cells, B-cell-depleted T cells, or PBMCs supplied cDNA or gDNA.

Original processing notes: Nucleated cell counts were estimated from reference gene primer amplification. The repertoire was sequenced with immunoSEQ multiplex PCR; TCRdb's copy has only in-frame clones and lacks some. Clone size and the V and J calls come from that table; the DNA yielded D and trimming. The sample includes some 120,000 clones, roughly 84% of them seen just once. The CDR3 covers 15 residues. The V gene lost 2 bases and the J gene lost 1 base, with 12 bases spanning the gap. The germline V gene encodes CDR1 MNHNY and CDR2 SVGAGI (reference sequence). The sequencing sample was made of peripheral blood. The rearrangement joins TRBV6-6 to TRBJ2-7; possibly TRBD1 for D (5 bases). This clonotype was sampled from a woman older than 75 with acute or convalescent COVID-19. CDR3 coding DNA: TGTGCCAGCAGTTACGGCCCCCAGGGTTCCTACGAGCAGTACTTC. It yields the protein CASSYGPQGSYEQYF.